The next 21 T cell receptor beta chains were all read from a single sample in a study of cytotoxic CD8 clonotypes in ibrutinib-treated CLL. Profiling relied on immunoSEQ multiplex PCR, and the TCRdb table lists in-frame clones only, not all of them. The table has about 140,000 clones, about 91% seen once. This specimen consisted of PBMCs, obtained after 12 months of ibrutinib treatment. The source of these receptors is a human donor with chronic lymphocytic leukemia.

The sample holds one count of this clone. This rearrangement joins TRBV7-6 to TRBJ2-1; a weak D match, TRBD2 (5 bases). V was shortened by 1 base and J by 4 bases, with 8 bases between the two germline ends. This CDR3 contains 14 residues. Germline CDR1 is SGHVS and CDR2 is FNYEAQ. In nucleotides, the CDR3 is TGTGCCAGCAGCTTAGATACGGGGTACAATGAGCAGTTCTTC. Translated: CASSLDTGYNEQFF.

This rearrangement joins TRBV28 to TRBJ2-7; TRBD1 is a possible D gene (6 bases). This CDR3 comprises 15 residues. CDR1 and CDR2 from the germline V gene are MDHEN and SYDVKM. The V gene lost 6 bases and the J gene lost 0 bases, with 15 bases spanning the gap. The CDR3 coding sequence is TGTGCCAGCAGGACCGGGGACACCCACTCCTACGAGCAGTACTTC. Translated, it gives CASRTGDTHSYEQYF.

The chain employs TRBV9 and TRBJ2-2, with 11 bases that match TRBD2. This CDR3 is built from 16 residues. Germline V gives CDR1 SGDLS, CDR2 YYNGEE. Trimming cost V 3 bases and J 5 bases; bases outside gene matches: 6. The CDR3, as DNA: TGTGCCAGCAGCGCCACTAGCGGGAGTTATACCGGGGAGCTGTTTTTT. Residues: CASSATSGSYTGELFF.

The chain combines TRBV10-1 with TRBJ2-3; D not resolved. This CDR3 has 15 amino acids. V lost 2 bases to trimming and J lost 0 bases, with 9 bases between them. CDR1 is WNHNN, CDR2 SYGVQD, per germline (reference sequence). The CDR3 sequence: CASSEGRGSTDTQYF. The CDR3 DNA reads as TGCGCCAGCAGTGAGGGGCGTGGGAGCACAGATACGCAGTATTTT.

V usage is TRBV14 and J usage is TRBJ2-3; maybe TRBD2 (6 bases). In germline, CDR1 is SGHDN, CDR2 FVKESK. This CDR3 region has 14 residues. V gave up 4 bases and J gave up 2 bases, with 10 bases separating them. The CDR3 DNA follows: TGTGCCAGCAGCCTCTGGGGGGTCACAGATACGCAGTATTTT. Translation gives CASSLWGVTDTQYF.

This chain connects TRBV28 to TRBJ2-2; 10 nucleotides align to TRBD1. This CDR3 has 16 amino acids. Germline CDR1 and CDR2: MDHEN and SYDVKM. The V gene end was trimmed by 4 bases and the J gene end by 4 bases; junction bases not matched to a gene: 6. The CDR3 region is CASSSPGQGITGELFF. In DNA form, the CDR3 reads TGTGCCAGCAGTTCCCCGGGACAGGGGATCACCGGGGAGCTGTTTTTT.

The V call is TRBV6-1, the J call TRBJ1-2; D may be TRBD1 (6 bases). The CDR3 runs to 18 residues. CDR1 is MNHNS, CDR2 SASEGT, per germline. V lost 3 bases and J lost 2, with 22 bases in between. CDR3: CASSDYLEEDRVNYGYTF. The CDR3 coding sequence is TGTGCCAGCAGTGATTATCTTGAGGAGGACAGAGTCAACTATGGCTACACCTTC.

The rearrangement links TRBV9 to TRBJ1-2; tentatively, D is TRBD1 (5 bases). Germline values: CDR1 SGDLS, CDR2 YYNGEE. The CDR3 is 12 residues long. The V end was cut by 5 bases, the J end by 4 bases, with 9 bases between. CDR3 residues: CASRETAYGYTF. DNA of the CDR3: TGTGCCAGCAGGGAGACAGCCTATGGCTACACCTTC.

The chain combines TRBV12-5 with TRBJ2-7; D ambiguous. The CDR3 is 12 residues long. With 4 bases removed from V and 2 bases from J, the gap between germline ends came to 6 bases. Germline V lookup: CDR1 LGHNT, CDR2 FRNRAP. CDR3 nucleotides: TGTGCTAGTGGTTACGGAGCCTACGAGCAGTACTTC. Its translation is CASGYGAYEQYF.

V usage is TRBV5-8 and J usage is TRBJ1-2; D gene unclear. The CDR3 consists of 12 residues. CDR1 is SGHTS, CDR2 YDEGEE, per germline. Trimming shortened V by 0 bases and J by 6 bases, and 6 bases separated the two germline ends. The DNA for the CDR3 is TGTGCCAGCAGCTTGGTGAAAAATGGCTACACCTTC. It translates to CASSLVKNGYTF.

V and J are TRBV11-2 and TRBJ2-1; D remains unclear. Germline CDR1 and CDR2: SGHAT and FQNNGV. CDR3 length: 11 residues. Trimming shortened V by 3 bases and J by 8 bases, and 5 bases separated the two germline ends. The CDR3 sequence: CASSFSDEQFF. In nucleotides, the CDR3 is TGTGCCAGCAGCTTCTCGGATGAGCAGTTCTTC.

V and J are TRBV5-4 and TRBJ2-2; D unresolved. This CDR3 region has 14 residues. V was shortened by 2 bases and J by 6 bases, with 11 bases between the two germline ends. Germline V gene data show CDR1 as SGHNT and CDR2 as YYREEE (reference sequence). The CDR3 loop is CASSLQRVAGELFF. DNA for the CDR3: TGTGCCAGCAGCTTACAGCGTGTGGCCGGGGAGCTGTTTTTT.

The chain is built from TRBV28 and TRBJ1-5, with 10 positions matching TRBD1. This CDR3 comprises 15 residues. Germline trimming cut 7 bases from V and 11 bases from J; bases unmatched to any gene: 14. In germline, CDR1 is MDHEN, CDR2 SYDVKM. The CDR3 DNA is TGTGCCAGCAACCCGGGACAGGGGAGAGTTGCGGCCCAGCATTTT. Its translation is CASNPGQGRVAAQHF.

This chain's CDR3 is CASSGRGGGELFF. DNA of the CDR3: TGTGCCAGTAGTGGCCGGGGTGGCGGGGAGCTGTTTTTT. This chain links TRBV19 with TRBJ2-2, with D perhaps TRBD2 (5 bases). Deletions cut 5 bases from V and 7 bases from J, with 11 bases between. CDR1 and CDR2 from the germline V gene are LNHDA and SQIVND (reference sequence). The CDR3 spans 13 residues.

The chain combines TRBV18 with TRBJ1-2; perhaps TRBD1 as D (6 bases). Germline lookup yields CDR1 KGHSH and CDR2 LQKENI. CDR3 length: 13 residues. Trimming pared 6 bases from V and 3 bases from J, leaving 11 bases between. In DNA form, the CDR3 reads TGTGCCAGCTCCAGGGGCGGCGACTATGGCTACACCTTC. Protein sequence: CASSRGGDYGYTF.

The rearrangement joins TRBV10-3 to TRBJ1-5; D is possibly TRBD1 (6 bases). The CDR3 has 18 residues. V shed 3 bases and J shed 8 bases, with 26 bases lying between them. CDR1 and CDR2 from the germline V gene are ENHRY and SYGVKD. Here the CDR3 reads CAISDGQAGTQKEEPQHF. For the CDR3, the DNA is TGTGCCATCAGTGACGGCCAGGCCGGGACACAAAAGGAGGAGCCCCAGCATTTT.

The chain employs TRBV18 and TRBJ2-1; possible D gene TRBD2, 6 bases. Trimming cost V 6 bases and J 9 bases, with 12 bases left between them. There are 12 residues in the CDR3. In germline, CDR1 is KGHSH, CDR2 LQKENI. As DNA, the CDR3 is TGTGCCAGCTCCTCTGGGACTTTTGAGCAGTTCTTC. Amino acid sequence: CASSSGTFEQFF.

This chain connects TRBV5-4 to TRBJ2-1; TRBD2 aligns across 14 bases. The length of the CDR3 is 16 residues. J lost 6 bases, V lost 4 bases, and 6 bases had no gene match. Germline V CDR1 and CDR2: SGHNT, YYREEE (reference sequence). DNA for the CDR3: TGTGCCAGCAGCCTGAAGACTAGCGGGAGGGGCAATGAGCAGTTCTTC. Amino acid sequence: CASSLKTSGRGNEQFF.

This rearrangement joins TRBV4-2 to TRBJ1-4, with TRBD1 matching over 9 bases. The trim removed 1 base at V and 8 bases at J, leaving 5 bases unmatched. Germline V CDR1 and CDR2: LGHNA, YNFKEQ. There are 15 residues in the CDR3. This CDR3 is CASSQGDRDFEKLFF. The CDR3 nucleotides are TGTGCCAGCAGCCAAGGGGACAGGGATTTCGAAAAACTGTTTTTT.

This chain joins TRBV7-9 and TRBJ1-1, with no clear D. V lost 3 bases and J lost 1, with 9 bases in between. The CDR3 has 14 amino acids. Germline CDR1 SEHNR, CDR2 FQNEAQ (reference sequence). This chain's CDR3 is CASSLLHENTEAFF. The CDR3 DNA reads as TGTGCCAGCAGCTTGTTACACGAGAACACTGAAGCTTTCTTT.

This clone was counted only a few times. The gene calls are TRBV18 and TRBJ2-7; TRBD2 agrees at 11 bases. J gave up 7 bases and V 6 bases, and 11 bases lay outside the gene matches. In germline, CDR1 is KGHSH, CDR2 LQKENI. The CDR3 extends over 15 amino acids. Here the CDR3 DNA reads TGTGCCAGCTCCCCCGGACTAGCGGGTCTTGGAGAGCAGTACTTC. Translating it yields CASSPGLAGLGEQYF.